The 20 T cell receptor beta chains listed next were all sequenced from one sample in a study of technical replicates of blood from a handful of donors. Measured with immunoSEQ multiplex PCR; TCRdb has only the in-frame clones, and not every one. Among approximately 88,000 clones listed, roughly 94% were seen once. The sequenced material came from T cells isolated from PBMCs. These TCRs come from a human donor in good health.

The chain employs TRBV6-5 and TRBJ1-2; no definite D call. Germline CDR1 and CDR2: MNHEY and SVGAGI. The V end lost 2 bases, the J end lost 12 bases, and 16 bases lay between the germline ends. The CDR3 covers 13 residues. As DNA, the CDR3 is TGTGCCAGCAGTTACACCCCGGGCGGGTCTGACACCTTC. It translates to CASSYTPGGSDTF.

The chain recombines TRBV5-1 with TRBJ2-3; D possibly corresponds to TRBD1 (6 bases). The V gene lost 4 bases and the J gene lost 5 bases, with 14 bases spanning the gap. The CDR3 loop spans 14 amino acids. Germline lookup yields CDR1 SGHRS and CDR2 YFSETQ. CDR3 DNA sequence: TGCGCCAGCAGCCCCAGACAGGTAGGAGATACGCAGTATTTT. Translation gives CASSPRQVGDTQYF.

V is TRBV4-2 and J is TRBJ2-3; 7 bases fit TRBD1. Germline assignment: CDR1 LGHNA and CDR2 YNFKEQ. With V trimmed by 1 base and J by 4 bases, 5 bases remained unmatched. The CDR3 contains 15 residues. The CDR3 loop reads CASSQGTGGPDTQYF. CDR3 nucleotide sequence: TGTGCCAGCAGCCAAGGGACAGGAGGCCCAGATACGCAGTATTTT.

The chain combines TRBV2 with TRBJ2-1, with TRBD2 matching 7 bases. This CDR3 has 14 residues. J was trimmed by 6 bases and V by 8 bases; bases with no gene match: 10. Looked up from germline, CDR1 is SNHLY and CDR2 is FYNNEI. The CDR3 protein is CASRAGELVNEQFF. CDR3 in DNA: TGTGCCAGCCGGGCGGGAGAACTTGTCAATGAGCAGTTCTTC.

This CDR3 reads CASSSPIRGSNEQYF. CDR3 sequence (DNA): TGTGCCAGCAGTTCCCCCATCCGCGGGAGCAACGAGCAGTACTTC. This sequence joins TRBV27 and TRBJ2-7; the match to TRBD2 covers 7 bases. V shed 4 bases and J 5 bases; nucleotides not matched to a gene: 11. CDR3 length equals 15 residues. Looked up from germline, CDR1 is MNHEY and CDR2 is SMNVEV (reference sequence).

The chain couples TRBV30 to TRBJ1-2, with 8 bases lining up with TRBD1. Germline CDR1 GTSNPN, CDR2 SVGIG (reference sequence). With V trimmed by 3 bases and J by 2 bases, 8 bases remained unmatched. This CDR3 is 15 amino acids long. CDR3 loop: CAWRRTGRSNYGYTF. In DNA form, the CDR3 reads TGTGCCTGGAGACGGACAGGGAGATCCAACTATGGCTACACCTTC.

The chain carries TRBV18 and TRBJ2-7, with 11 nucleotides matching TRBD2. The CDR3 runs to 20 residues. Per the germline V gene, CDR1 is KGHSH and CDR2 is LQKENI. Trimming took 0 bases from V and 0 from J; bases not matched to a gene: 13. CDR3 protein: CASSPPVRLAGGRTSYEQYF. The CDR3 nucleotides read TGTGCCAGCTCACCACCGGTGCGGCTAGCGGGGGGTCGTACCTCCTACGAGCAGTACTTC.

The chain employs TRBV5-8 and TRBJ1-5; D may be TRBD1 (6 bases). The V gene lost 0 bases and the J gene lost 6 bases, with 10 bases spanning the gap. Germline-derived CDR1 and CDR2 are SGHTS and YDEGEE. CDR3 length equals 14 residues. CDR3 amino acids: CASSLVPTGQPQHF. The CDR3 DNA is TGTGCCAGCAGCTTGGTCCCGACAGGTCAGCCCCAGCATTTT. The full variable domain, its missing parts supplied by reference TRBV5-8 and TRBJ1-5, is EAGVTQSPTHLIKTRGQQATLRCSPISGHTSVYWYQQALGLGLQFLLWYDEGEERNRGNFPPRFSGRQFPNYSSELNVNALELEDSALYLCASSLVPTGQPQHFGDGTRLSIL.

The CDR3 nucleotides are TGTGCCAGCAGCCTCATTGACAGGGGAAACTATGGCTACACCTTC. Amino acids: CASSLIDRGNYGYTF. This chain uses TRBV5-4 with TRBJ1-2, with 8 positions matching TRBD1. The CDR3 runs to 15 residues. V gave up 4 bases and J gave up 2 bases; unmatched junction bases: 7. Per the germline V gene, CDR1 is SGHNT and CDR2 is YYREEE (reference sequence).

The chain links TRBV6-5 to TRBJ1-2, with D perhaps matching TRBD1 (6 bases). CDR1 MNHEY and CDR2 SVGAGI come from the germline V gene. Trimming removed 0 bases from V and 7 bases from J, with 18 bases in between. CDR3 length equals 16 residues. CDR3 loop: CASSYSYTGKRSGYTF. Here the CDR3 DNA reads TGTGCCAGCAGTTACTCATACACAGGGAAACGGAGTGGCTACACCTTC.

V is TRBV9 and J is TRBJ2-1; 13 nucleotides agree with TRBD2. Germline loops: CDR1 SGDLS, CDR2 YYNGEE. The CDR3 length is 20 residues. V trimming: 3 bases; J trimming: 0 bases; junction bases outside the gene matches: 12. This chain's CDR3 is CASSADGTSGVWSSYNEQFF. Here the CDR3 DNA reads TGTGCCAGCAGCGCCGACGGGACTAGCGGGGTCTGGAGCTCCTACAATGAGCAGTTCTTC.

This chain joins TRBV27 and TRBJ2-1, with TRBD2 identical over 8 bases. Trimming took 2 bases from V and 6 from J; bases not matched to a gene: 12. CDR3 length equals 17 residues. From germline, CDR1 is MNHEY and CDR2 SMNVEV (reference sequence). In DNA, the CDR3 is TGTGCCAGCAGTTTAGCCTCCGGGACTAGGGCTGGCAATGAGCAGTTCTTC. Translating it yields CASSLASGTRAGNEQFF.

The chain employs TRBV11-2 and TRBJ2-4; 8 nucleotides agree with TRBD1. Germline V CDR1 and CDR2: SGHAT, FQNNGV. The V gene end was trimmed by 2 bases and the J gene end by 3 bases; junction bases not matched to a gene: 6. CDR3 length: 16 amino acids. The CDR3 is CASSLNRGIYKNIQYF. CDR3 nucleotides: TGTGCCAGCAGCTTAAACAGGGGGATATACAAAAACATTCAGTACTTC.

This chain uses TRBV2 with TRBJ1-5, with 7 nucleotides matching TRBD1. This CDR3 has 15 amino acids. V trimming: 6 bases; J trimming: 0 bases; junction bases outside the gene matches: 5. Germline V gene lookup returns CDR1 SNHLY and CDR2 FYNNEI. CDR3: CASREQGISNQPQHF. CDR3 sequence (DNA): TGTGCCAGCAGGGAACAGGGGATTAGCAATCAGCCCCAGCATTTT.

CDR3: CASSLRQGYNEQFF. CDR3 nucleotide sequence: TGTGCCAGCAGTCTCAGACAGGGGTACAATGAGCAGTTCTTC. The J gene is TRBJ2-1, the V gene TRBV28, with 8 bases fitting TRBD1. Germline values: CDR1 MDHEN, CDR2 SYDVKM. V was pared by 5 bases and J by 4 bases, with 4 bases of the junction left unmatched. The length of the CDR3 is 14 residues.

The chain recombines TRBV7-6 with TRBJ2-5; D uncertain. The germline V and J ends were trimmed by 3 bases and 4 bases, with 12 bases remaining between them. Germline CDR1 and CDR2: SGHVS and FNYEAQ. CDR3 length equals 14 residues. Written as DNA, the CDR3 is TGTGCCAGCAGCTTGTCATCAGTGCCAGAGACCCAGTACTTC. Translated, it gives CASSLSSVPETQYF.

The chain links TRBV2 to TRBJ2-3; TRBD1 aligns across 12 bases. In germline, CDR1 is SNHLY, CDR2 FYNNEI. The V and J ends lost 8 bases and 5 bases, in that order; junction bases with no gene match: 8. CDR3 length equals 15 residues. CDR3 DNA sequence: TGTGCCAGCGGCGGGACAGGGGGCTTTGGAGATACGCAGTATTTT. As protein: CASGGTGGFGDTQYF.

The chain combines TRBV2 with TRBJ1-1, with 8 bases aligning to TRBD1. The CDR3 covers 15 residues. CDR1 is SNHLY and CDR2 is FYNNEI in the germline V gene. J was trimmed by 1 base and V by 5 bases; bases with no gene match: 6. The CDR3 region has the DNA TGTGCCAGCAGTCCCAGGGGGCTTGGGAACACTGAAGCTTTCTTT. Its translation: CASSPRGLGNTEAFF.

This rearrangement joins TRBV5-1 to TRBJ2-7; 11 nucleotides align to TRBD2. Germline-derived CDR1 and CDR2 are SGHRS and YFSETQ. J gave up 7 bases and V 0 bases, and 12 bases lay outside the gene matches. CDR3 length equals 17 residues. The CDR3 nucleotides are TGCGCCAGCAGCTTGGAGGGACTAGCGGTGCTAGAGTGGGAGCAGTACTTC. As protein: CASSLEGLAVLEWEQYF.

This chain links TRBV6-1 with TRBJ1-5; 8 bases agree with TRBD1. The length of the CDR3 is 16 residues. Germline V gene lookup returns CDR1 MNHNS and CDR2 SASEGT. The V and J ends lost 1 base and 2 bases, in that order; junction bases with no gene match: 4. CDR3 DNA: TGTGCCAGCAGTGAAGGTCACAGGGGGGGCAATCAGCCCCAGCATTTT. Residues: CASSEGHRGGNQPQHF.